This T cell receptor (beta chain) was captured in a study of T cell responses to AZD1222 COVID-19 vaccine. Study at large: Combined were second doses at about 4 or about 12 weeks.

Germline CDR1 is SQVTM and CDR2 is ANQGSEA. CDR3 length equals 12 residues. Trimming took 6 bases from V and 6 from J, leaving 12 bases between them. The method was immunoSEQ multiplex PCR; TCRdb's version includes in-frame clones alone and lacks a portion of them. The repertoire holds about 140,000 clones, with around 90% as singletons. This clonotype originated in an adult in good health. The input for sequencing was peripheral blood, taken on day 0 of AZD1222 vaccination. The V and J genes are TRBV29-1 and TRBJ2-4; no clear D. CDR3 residues: CSVADRGNIQYF. The DNA of the CDR3 is TGCAGCGTCGCAGACCGAGGAAACATTCAGTACTTC.